The rows below give T cell receptor beta chains drawn from one sample of a study of blood T cell repertoires in COVID-19. The table came from immunoSEQ multiplex PCR; TCRdb's copy has only in-frame clones and leaves some out. The sample has roughly 140,000 clones, approximately 87% seen once; the top ten hold about 4.3%. The sequenced sample consisted of peripheral blood. Receptor source: a woman aged 40 to 50 with acute or convalescent COVID-19. Both conserved end residues are part of each CDR3. The order of the fields is CDR3 DNA, CDR3 protein, V gene, clone size, J gene, D gene. D genes are given only for firm matches. Only some rows state a clone size, as once, few, many or a class for expanded clones.

CDR3 DNA: TGTGCCAGCAGTTTCGTTGGGACAGGGAAAGGAGGATCCTACGAGCAGTACTTC
CDR3 protein: CASSFVGTGKGGSYEQYF
V gene: TRBV28
clone size: .
J gene: TRBJ2-7
D gene: TRBD1

CDR3 DNA: TGCGCCAGCAGCCAAGAGATCGGCTGGGACTCAACTAATGAAAAACTGTTTTTT
CDR3 protein: CASSQEIGWDSTNEKLFF
V gene: TRBV4-1
clone size: .
J gene: TRBJ1-4
D gene: .

CDR3 DNA: TGTGCCAGCAGCTTAGACCAGGGGGGTTGGGAGACCCAGTACTTC
CDR3 protein: CASSLDQGGWETQYF
V gene: TRBV7-2
clone size: .
J gene: TRBJ2-5
D gene: .

CDR3 DNA: TGTGCCAGCAGCTTAGCGGGGGGTAACTCGGGCCAGTACTTC
CDR3 protein: CASSLAGGNSGQYF
V gene: TRBV5-4
clone size: .
J gene: TRBJ2-5
D gene: TRBD2

CDR3 DNA: TGTGCCAGCAGCCGCGCCCCGGGAGGGGCCACAGATACGCAGTATTTT
CDR3 protein: CASSRAPGGATDTQYF
V gene: TRBV11-1
clone size: .
J gene: TRBJ2-3
D gene: TRBD2

CDR3 DNA: TGTGCCACGCGAAGCGGGGGGGACACAGATACGCAGTATTTT
CDR3 protein: CATRSGGDTDTQYF
V gene: TRBV10-3
clone size: few
J gene: TRBJ2-3
D gene: TRBD2

CDR3 DNA: TGTGCCAGCAGCGAGACCGGGACAGGGCTGGGGAATGAGCAGTTCTTC
CDR3 protein: CASSETGTGLGNEQFF
V gene: TRBV7-2
clone size: .
J gene: TRBJ2-1
D gene: TRBD1

CDR3 DNA: TGCGCCAGCAGCCAGGGGGCAGGGGGCGGCTCTGGAAACACCATATATTTT
CDR3 protein: CASSQGAGGGSGNTIYF
V gene: TRBV4-3
clone size: .
J gene: TRBJ1-3
D gene: TRBD1

CDR3 DNA: TGTGCCATCAGTGATTACCGGGACAGGGATGTCTATGGCTACACCTTC
CDR3 protein: CAISDYRDRDVYGYTF
V gene: TRBV10-3
clone size: .
J gene: TRBJ1-2
D gene: TRBD1

CDR3 DNA: TGTGCCTGGTCACGGGGGGGGCACGAGCAGTACTTC
CDR3 protein: CAWSRGGHEQYF
V gene: TRBV30
clone size: .
J gene: TRBJ2-7
D gene: TRBD2

CDR3 DNA: TGTGCCAGCAGTTTTTCTTCCCCCAGTGAGGGCCTTTTCTACGAGCAGTACTTC
CDR3 protein: CASSFSSPSEGLFYEQYF
V gene: TRBV27
clone size: .
J gene: TRBJ2-7
D gene: .

CDR3 DNA: TGTGCCAGCAGCCCCGGTACCGGGTACCGAGTTACCGGGGAGCTGTTTTTT
CDR3 protein: CASSPGTGYRVTGELFF
V gene: TRBV9
clone size: .
J gene: TRBJ2-2
D gene: .

CDR3 DNA: TGTGCCTGGACCAGGAGAGCGGGCTCCTACAATGAGCAGTTCTTC
CDR3 protein: CAWTRRAGSYNEQFF
V gene: TRBV30
clone size: .
J gene: TRBJ2-1
D gene: .

CDR3 DNA: TGTGCCAGCAGTCCCACCCGATGGGGCGAGGTTAGAACAAGGAATGAAAAACTGTTTTTT
CDR3 protein: CASSPTRWGEVRTRNEKLFF
V gene: TRBV27
clone size: few
J gene: TRBJ1-4
D gene: .

CDR3 DNA: TGTGCCAGCAGCTCCGGGACAGGGGTACTCGGTACGCAGTATTTT
CDR3 protein: CASSSGTGVLGTQYF
V gene: TRBV7-2
clone size: .
J gene: TRBJ2-3
D gene: TRBD1

CDR3 DNA: TGTGCCATCAGTGATTTTAGCGGTCTCTACAATGAGCAGTTCTTC
CDR3 protein: CAISDFSGLYNEQFF
V gene: TRBV10-3
clone size: .
J gene: TRBJ2-1
D gene: .

CDR3 DNA: TGTGCCAGCAGTTACGAAGGCGTACAGGGTCAAGAGACCCAGTACTTC
CDR3 protein: CASSYEGVQGQETQYF
V gene: TRBV6-5
clone size: .
J gene: TRBJ2-5
D gene: .

CDR3 DNA: TGTGCCAGCAGCTCCTTAACTAGCGGGGGGGCCTCAGAGACCCAGTACTTC
CDR3 protein: CASSSLTSGGASETQYF
V gene: TRBV7-9
clone size: .
J gene: TRBJ2-5
D gene: TRBD2

CDR3 DNA: TGTGCCAGCAGCTTAGAGGGACAGTTGTTTTTT
CDR3 protein: CASSLEGQLFF
V gene: TRBV7-8
clone size: .
J gene: TRBJ2-3
D gene: TRBD1

CDR3 DNA: TGTGCCATCAGTGATGGGCTTTCAAATGAGCAGTTCTTC
CDR3 protein: CAISDGLSNEQFF
V gene: TRBV10-3
clone size: .
J gene: TRBJ2-1
D gene: .

CDR3 DNA: TGTGCCAGCAGCTTAGAGGCGGGTAGACCGACAGATACGCAGTATTTT
CDR3 protein: CASSLEAGRPTDTQYF
V gene: TRBV7-2
clone size: .
J gene: TRBJ2-3
D gene: .

CDR3 DNA: TGTGCCAGCTCACCACTAACAGTCCAAGAGACCCAGTACTTC
CDR3 protein: CASSPLTVQETQYF
V gene: TRBV18
clone size: .
J gene: TRBJ2-5
D gene: .

CDR3 DNA: TGTGCCAGCAGCTTAGCGCCGGGACAGGTTTACGAGCAGTACTTC
CDR3 protein: CASSLAPGQVYEQYF
V gene: TRBV7-6
clone size: .
J gene: TRBJ2-7
D gene: TRBD1

CDR3 DNA: TGTGCCAGCAGCTCTCCGACAGGAATCTATCGCGGGGAGCTGTTTTTT
CDR3 protein: CASSSPTGIYRGELFF
V gene: TRBV13
clone size: .
J gene: TRBJ2-2
D gene: .

CDR3 DNA: TGTGCCAGCAGGACAGGATACAATGAGCAGTTCTTC
CDR3 protein: CASRTGYNEQFF
V gene: TRBV12-3/TRBV12-4
clone size: .
J gene: TRBJ2-1
D gene: .

CDR3 DNA: TGCAGCGTCTCCTGGACAGGGAGGGGAGAAAAACTGTTTTTT
CDR3 protein: CSVSWTGRGEKLFF
V gene: TRBV29-1
clone size: .
J gene: TRBJ1-4
D gene: TRBD1

CDR3 DNA: TGTGCCAGCAGCCAAGAGGGCAGGGCGGGAGGCTACACCTTC
CDR3 protein: CASSQEGRAGGYTF
V gene: TRBV3-1/TRBV3-2
clone size: .
J gene: TRBJ1-2
D gene: .

CDR3 DNA: TGCGCCAGCAGCTTCGACAGGGGTACGGATACGCAGTATTTT
CDR3 protein: CASSFDRGTDTQYF
V gene: TRBV5-1
clone size: .
J gene: TRBJ2-3
D gene: TRBD1

CDR3 DNA: TGTGCCAGCAGCCAGGTTCGGGATCTCTATAATTCACCCCTCCACTTT
CDR3 protein: CASSQVRDLYNSPLHF
V gene: TRBV3-1/TRBV3-2
clone size: .
J gene: TRBJ1-6
D gene: .

CDR3 DNA: TGTGCCAGCAGTCTTTCGGGACTAGCGTGGAATGAGCAGTTCTTC
CDR3 protein: CASSLSGLAWNEQFF
V gene: TRBV7-3
clone size: .
J gene: TRBJ2-1
D gene: TRBD2

CDR3 DNA: TGTGCCAGCAGTTACTATCAAGGGCGCGGGACAGTCGGTGGTGGATACGAGCAGTACTTC
CDR3 protein: CASSYYQGRGTVGGGYEQYF
V gene: TRBV6-2/TRBV6-3
clone size: .
J gene: TRBJ2-7
D gene: .

CDR3 DNA: TGTGCCATCAGGGCGGGGGGCTGGAGTGGCACTGAAGCTTTCTTT
CDR3 protein: CAIRAGGWSGTEAFF
V gene: TRBV10-3
clone size: .
J gene: TRBJ1-1
D gene: .

CDR3 DNA: TGCGCCAGCAGCCTGGCTGGGACTAGCGGAAGCACAGATACGCAGTATTTT
CDR3 protein: CASSLAGTSGSTDTQYF
V gene: TRBV5-1
clone size: .
J gene: TRBJ2-3
D gene: TRBD2

CDR3 DNA: TGTGCCAGCAGCTTGGAGAGGCCGAACACCGGGGAGCTGTTTTTT
CDR3 protein: CASSLERPNTGELFF
V gene: TRBV5-6
clone size: .
J gene: TRBJ2-2
D gene: .

CDR3 DNA: TGCGCCAGCAGCCAAGACTATACCCGACCCCTCCACTTT
CDR3 protein: CASSQDYTRPLHF
V gene: TRBV4-3
clone size: .
J gene: TRBJ1-6
D gene: .

CDR3 DNA: TGCGCCAGCAGCCAAGGAGGGGTAGCGGGGGAAAAAAACATTCAGTACTTC
CDR3 protein: CASSQGGVAGEKNIQYF
V gene: TRBV4-1
clone size: .
J gene: TRBJ2-4
D gene: TRBD2

CDR3 DNA: TGTGCCAGCAGCTCGACAGGGGGTAATGAAAAACTGTTTTTT
CDR3 protein: CASSSTGGNEKLFF
V gene: TRBV5-4
clone size: .
J gene: TRBJ1-4
D gene: TRBD1